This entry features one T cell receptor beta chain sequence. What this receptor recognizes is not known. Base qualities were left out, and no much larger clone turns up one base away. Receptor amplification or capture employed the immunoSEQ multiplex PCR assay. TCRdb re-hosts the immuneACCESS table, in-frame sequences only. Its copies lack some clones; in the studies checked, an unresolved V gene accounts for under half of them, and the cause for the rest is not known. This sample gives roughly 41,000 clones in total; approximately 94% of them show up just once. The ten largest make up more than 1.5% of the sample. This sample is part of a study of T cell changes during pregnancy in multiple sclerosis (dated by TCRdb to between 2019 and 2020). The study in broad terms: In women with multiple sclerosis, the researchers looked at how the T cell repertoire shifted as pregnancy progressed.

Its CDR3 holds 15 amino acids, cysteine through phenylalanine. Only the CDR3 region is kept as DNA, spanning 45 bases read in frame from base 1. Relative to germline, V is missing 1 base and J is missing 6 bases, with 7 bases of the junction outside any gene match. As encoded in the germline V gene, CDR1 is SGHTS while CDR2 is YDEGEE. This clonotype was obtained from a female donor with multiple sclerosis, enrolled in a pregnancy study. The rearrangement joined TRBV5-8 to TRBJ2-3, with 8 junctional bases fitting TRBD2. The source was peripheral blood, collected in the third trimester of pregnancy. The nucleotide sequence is TGTGCCAGCAGCTTGTCGTCGGGGGGGGGTGATACGCAGTATTTT. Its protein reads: CASSLSSGGGDTQYF.